The 15 T cell receptor beta chains below come from one sample, sequenced in a study of CD8 T cells in Susac syndrome. A quantity of roughly 0.5 to 1 ug RNA underwent reverse transcription using random hexamers. TCRdb reprocessed the immunoSEQ multiplex PCR reads via MiXCR and lists one record per CDR3 protein. The table shows approximately 120,000 distinct CDR3 sequences, with approximately 95% occurring only once. Material: CD8+ T cells from PBMCs. These receptors were obtained from a human donor with multiple sclerosis.

This chain uses TRBV15 with TRBJ2-2; the match to TRBD2 covers 7 bases. V shed 5 bases and J 4 bases; nucleotides not matched to a gene: 7. The CDR3 contains 15 residues. CDR1 and CDR2 (germline): LNHNV, YYDKDF (reference sequence). Written as DNA, the CDR3 is TGTGCCACCAGCGGGGGAGGGTTGGGCACCGGGGAGCTGTTTTTT. This encodes CATSGGGLGTGELFF.

The chain links TRBV12-3 or TRBV12-4 to TRBJ2-5, with TRBD1 identical over 9 bases. The CDR3 has 14 residues. Trimming at V came to 5 bases and at J to 4 bases, leaving 5 bases not matched to a gene. Here the CDR3 DNA reads TGTGCCAGCAGTGGGACAGGGCCACGAGAGACCCAGTACTTC. It specifies CASSGTGPRETQYF.

V usage is TRBV4-1 and J usage is TRBJ1-2, with D unresolved. Trimming cost V 1 base and J 0 bases, with 15 bases left between them. This CDR3 region has 17 residues. CDR1 and CDR2 (germline): MGHRA, YSYEKL. CDR3 protein: CASSQVGTGPANYGYTF. CDR3 nucleotide sequence: TGCGCCAGCAGCCAAGTTGGAACGGGCCCAGCTAACTATGGCTACACCTTC.

J is TRBJ1-1 and V is TRBV12-3 or TRBV12-4; 9 bases match TRBD1. The length of the CDR3 is 14 residues. Trimming took 6 bases from V and 4 from J; bases not matched to a gene: 6. CDR3 sequence: CASRTGQGGTEAFF. CDR3 DNA: TGTGCCAGCAGAACGGGACAGGGAGGCACTGAAGCTTTCTTT.

The CDR3 nucleotides read TGTGCCAGCTCCGGACAGGGGATCGAATACGAGCAGTACTTC. This gives the protein CASSGQGIEYEQYF. The chain joins TRBV2 to TRBJ2-7, with 9 positions matching TRBD1. This CDR3 is 14 amino acids long. From germline, CDR1 is SNHLY and CDR2 FYNNEI. The V segment lost 8 bases and the J segment 4 bases; nucleotides outside the gene matches: 9. The entire variable domain, with the rest obtained from reference TRBV2 and TRBJ2-7, is as follows: EPEVTQTPSHQVTQMGQEVILRCVPISNHLYFYWYRQILGQKVEFLVSFYNNEISEKSEIFDDQFSVERPDGSNFTLKIRSTKLEDSAMYFCASSGQGIEYEQYFGPGTRLTVT.

The rearrangement uses TRBV5-1 and TRBJ2-2; 10 bases fit TRBD2. V gave up 4 bases and J gave up 1 base; unmatched junction bases: 4. The CDR3 runs 16 residues. Germline CDR1 SGHRS, CDR2 YFSETQ. The CDR3 DNA reads as TGCGCCAGCAGCCCCTGGACTAGCGGGAACACCGGGGAGCTGTTTTTT. It codes for CASSPWTSGNTGELFF. The full variable domain, in which reference TRBV5-1 and TRBJ2-2 provide the parts outside the CDR3, is KAGVTQTPRYLIKTRGQQVTLSCSPISGHRSVSWYQQTPGQGLQFLFEYFSETQRNKGNFPGRFSGRQFSNSRSEMNVSTLELGDSALYLCASSPWTSGNTGELFFGEGSRLTVL.

The chain's CDR3 is CASSTGPTRRGARYGYTF. CDR3 DNA sequence: TGTGCCAGTAGTACCGGCCCTACTCGACGGGGGGCGAGGTATGGCTACACCTTC. The chain couples TRBV19 to TRBJ1-2; D possibly corresponds to TRBD1 (6 bases). Germline V gene lookup returns CDR1 LNHDA and CDR2 SQIVND (reference sequence). The CDR3 has 18 residues. V gave up 4 bases and J gave up 5 bases, with 26 bases separating them.

The chain employs TRBV30 and TRBJ1-6; TRBD1 might be the D (5 bases). This CDR3 region has 14 residues. Trimming pared 4 bases from V and 7 bases from J, leaving 14 bases between. CDR1 is GTSNPN, CDR2 SVGIG, per germline (reference sequence). This chain's CDR3 is CAWIRGQGNSPLHF. Here the CDR3 DNA reads TGTGCCTGGATCCGTGGACAAGGCAATTCACCCCTCCACTTT.

The J gene is TRBJ2-3, the V gene TRBV4-1; D gene ambiguous. Deletions cut 5 bases from V and 5 bases from J, with 11 bases between. The CDR3 loop spans 13 amino acids. Germline V lookup: CDR1 MGHRA, CDR2 YSYEKL. The CDR3 spells CASSGTERDTQYF. Here the CDR3 DNA reads TGCGCCAGCAGCGGCACCGAGAGAGATACGCAGTATTTT.

The chain combines TRBV12-3 or TRBV12-4 with TRBJ2-1; D not resolved. Trimming took off 4 bases at V and 9 bases at J, with 16 bases between the two ends. The CDR3 totals 14 residues. The CDR3 loop reads CASSSNSRVGEQFF. In nucleotides, the CDR3 is TGTGCCAGCAGTTCGAACTCCCGGGTGGGTGAGCAGTTCTTC.

This clonotype was seen a few times. The J gene is TRBJ1-1, the V gene TRBV19, with TRBD1 as a possible D gene (5 bases). The V end was cut by 1 base, the J end by 3 bases, with 15 bases between. Germline V gene sequence: CDR1 LNHDA, CDR2 SQIVND (reference sequence). The CDR3 has 16 residues. The CDR3 reads CASSIVWRQSHTEAFF. DNA of the CDR3: TGTGCCAGTAGTATAGTCTGGAGACAGAGTCACACTGAAGCTTTCTTT.

The chain couples TRBV3-1 to TRBJ2-4; D not resolved. This CDR3 is 13 amino acids long. V lost 4 bases and J 12 bases, leaving 16 bases between the germline ends. Germline V CDR1 and CDR2: LGHDT, YNNKEL (reference sequence). The CDR3: CASSPRYVPDQYF. The CDR3 DNA reads as TGTGCCAGCAGCCCCCGTTACGTTCCGGATCAGTACTTC.

The J gene is TRBJ2-7, the V gene TRBV4-1; D gene ambiguous. In germline, CDR1 is MGHRA, CDR2 YSYEKL. V lost 0 bases to trimming and J lost 4 bases, with 7 bases between them. CDR3 length: 13 residues. The CDR3 DNA sequence: TGCGCCAGCAGCCAAGATGTGAGGTACGAGCAGTACTTC. Amino acid sequence: CASSQDVRYEQYF.

This chain joins TRBV2 and TRBJ1-4, with TRBD1 as a possible D gene (6 bases). Germline loops: CDR1 SNHLY, CDR2 FYNNEI. Trimming pared 7 bases from V and 8 bases from J, leaving 17 bases between. The CDR3 has 14 residues. In nucleotides, the CDR3 is TGTGCCAGCATTTCCAGGGGCGGAAAGGAAAAACTGTTTTTT. It codes for CASISRGGKEKLFF.

This chain joins TRBV9 and TRBJ2-7, with 7 bases matching TRBD1. J was trimmed by 0 bases and V by 3 bases; bases with no gene match: 9. This CDR3 has 16 residues. Germline CDR1 SGDLS, CDR2 YYNGEE. The CDR3 here is CASSERATGPSYEQYF. The DNA of the CDR3 is TGTGCCAGCAGCGAGAGGGCGACAGGGCCCTCCTACGAGCAGTACTTC.